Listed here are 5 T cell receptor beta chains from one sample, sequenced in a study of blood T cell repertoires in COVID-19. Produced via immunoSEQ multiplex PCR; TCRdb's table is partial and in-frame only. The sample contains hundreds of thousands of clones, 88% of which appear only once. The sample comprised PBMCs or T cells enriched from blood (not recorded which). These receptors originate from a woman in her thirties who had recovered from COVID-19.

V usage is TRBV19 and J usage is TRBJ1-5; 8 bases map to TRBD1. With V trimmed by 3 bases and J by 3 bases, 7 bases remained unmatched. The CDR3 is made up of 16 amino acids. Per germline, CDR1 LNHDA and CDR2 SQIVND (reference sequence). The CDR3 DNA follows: TGTGCCAGTAGTATTCTGATACAGGGGGTCAATCAGCCCCAGCATTTT. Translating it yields CASSILIQGVNQPQHF.

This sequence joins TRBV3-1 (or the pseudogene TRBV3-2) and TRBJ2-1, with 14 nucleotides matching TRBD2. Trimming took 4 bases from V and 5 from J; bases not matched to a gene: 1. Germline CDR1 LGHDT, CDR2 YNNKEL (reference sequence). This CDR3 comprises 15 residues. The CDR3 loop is CASSPGLAGDNEQFF. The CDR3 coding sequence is TGTGCCAGCAGCCCGGGACTAGCGGGGGACAATGAGCAGTTCTTC.

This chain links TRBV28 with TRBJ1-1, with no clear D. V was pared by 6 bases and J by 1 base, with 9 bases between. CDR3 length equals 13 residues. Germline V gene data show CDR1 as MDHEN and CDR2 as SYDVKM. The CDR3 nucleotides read TGTGCCAGCAGACCCGGCGGGAACACTGAAGCTTTCTTT. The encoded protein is CASRPGGNTEAFF. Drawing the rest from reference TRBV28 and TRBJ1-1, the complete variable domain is DVKVTQSSRYLVKRTGEKVFLECVQDMDHENMFWYRQDPGLGLRLIYFSYDVKMKEKGDIPEGYSVSREKKERFSLILESASTNQTSMYLCASRPGGNTEAFFGQGTRLTVV.

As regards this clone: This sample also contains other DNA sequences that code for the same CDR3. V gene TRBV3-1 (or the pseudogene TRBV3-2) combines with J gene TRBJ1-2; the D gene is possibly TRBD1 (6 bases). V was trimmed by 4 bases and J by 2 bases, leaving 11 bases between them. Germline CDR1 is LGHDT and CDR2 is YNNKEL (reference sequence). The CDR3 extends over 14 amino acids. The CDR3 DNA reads TGTGCCAGCAGCCTTGGACAGAGGAACTATGGCTACACCTTC. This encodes CASSLGQRNYGYTF.

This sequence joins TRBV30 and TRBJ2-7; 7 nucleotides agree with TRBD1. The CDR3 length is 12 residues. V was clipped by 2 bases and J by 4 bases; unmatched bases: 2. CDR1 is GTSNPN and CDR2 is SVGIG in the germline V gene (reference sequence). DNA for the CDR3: TGTGCCTGGAGTTCGACAGGGTACGAGCAGTACTTC. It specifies CAWSSTGYEQYF.